These 8 T cell receptor beta chains share one sample of origin, sequenced in a study of technical replicates of blood from several donors. TCRdb's copy holds only in-frame clones and misses some; the assay was immunoSEQ multiplex PCR. The repertoire has about 84,000 clones, 95% to 98% of them found once; the top ten carry around 0.15%. The sample comprised T cells isolated from PBMCs. These receptors were taken from a human donor in good health.

The chain has TRBV15 and TRBJ2-2; 9 bases align to TRBD2. Germline-derived CDR1 and CDR2 are LNHNV and YYDKDF (reference sequence). V lost 7 bases, J lost 6 bases, and 15 bases stayed unmatched. The CDR3 length is 17 residues. As DNA, the CDR3 is TGTGCCACCACCCGAACAAACGGCGGGAGGGCCGCCGGGGAGCTGTTTTTT. Translated: CATTRTNGGRAAGELFF.

The chain uses TRBV14 and TRBJ2-1; D possibly corresponds to TRBD1 (5 bases). V lost 4 bases and J 0 bases, leaving 7 bases between the germline ends. The CDR3 contains 14 residues. In germline, CDR1 is SGHDN, CDR2 FVKESK. CDR3 nucleotide sequence: TGTGCCAGCAGCCTTCAGGGCTCCTACAATGAGCAGTTCTTC. Protein: CASSLQGSYNEQFF.

This clone was seen once. The V gene is TRBV6-1, the J gene TRBJ2-3, with D maybe TRBD2 (6 bases). This CDR3 is built from 13 residues. Germline CDR1 is MNHNS and CDR2 is SASEGT. V lost 6 bases and J 14 bases, leaving 21 bases between the germline ends. The DNA of the CDR3 is TGTGCCAGCAGATCACCACTAGCTGGGGCCTTGTATTTT. Amino acid sequence: CASRSPLAGALYF.

The rearrangement uses TRBV4-1 and TRBJ2-5; D might be TRBD1 (6 bases). The germline CDR1 and CDR2 sequences are MGHRA and YSYEKL. This CDR3 spans 16 amino acids. Trimming took 4 bases from V and 3 from J, leaving 18 bases between them. CDR3: CASSRGGGNGKETQYF. CDR3 nucleotide sequence: TGCGCCAGCAGCCGAGGGGGTGGGAACGGAAAAGAGACCCAGTACTTC.

This clone was seen once. The rearrangement links TRBV13 to TRBJ2-7; 13 nucleotides align to TRBD2. Germline trimming cut 5 bases from V and 2 bases from J; bases unmatched to any gene: 9. The CDR3 is 17 residues long. The germline V gene encodes CDR1 PRHDT and CDR2 FYEKMQ (reference sequence). CDR3 sequence (DNA): TGTGCCAGCAGCGAGAACCCGGGGACTAGCGGGGCCTACGAGCAGTACTTC. It is translated as CASSENPGTSGAYEQYF.

The chain is built from TRBV28 and TRBJ2-7, with 12 bases identical to TRBD2. Looked up from germline, CDR1 is MDHEN and CDR2 is SYDVKM. J was trimmed by 0 bases and V by 4 bases; bases with no gene match: 7. This CDR3 is 17 amino acids long. CDR3 in DNA: TGTGCCAGCAGTTCGGGACTAGCGGGCCAAAGCTCCTACGAGCAGTACTTC. Translation gives CASSSGLAGQSSYEQYF.

The chain links TRBV2 to TRBJ1-1; D unclear. Germline values: CDR1 SNHLY, CDR2 FYNNEI. The CDR3 runs 11 residues. The V gene lost 8 bases and the J gene lost 6 bases, with 10 bases spanning the gap. The CDR3, as DNA: TGTGCCAGCTTGTGGAGCGCTGAAGCTTTCTTT. It is translated as CASLWSAEAFF. The full variable domain, its missing parts supplied by reference TRBV2 and TRBJ1-1, is EPEVTQTPSHQVTQMGQEVILRCVPISNHLYFYWYRQILGQKVEFLVSFYNNEISEKSEIFDDQFSVERPDGSNFTLKIRSTKLEDSAMYFCASLWSAEAFFGQGTRLTVV.

In DNA, the CDR3 is TGTGCCAGCAGCTTGGATGGGGGGGGTTTGTCTGGCTACACCTTC. Translated, it gives CASSLDGGGLSGYTF. The gene calls are TRBV5-6 and TRBJ1-2; tentatively, D is TRBD1 (5 bases). Germline loops: CDR1 SGHDT, CDR2 YYEEEE. The CDR3 length is 15 residues. V was trimmed by 0 bases and J by 7 bases, leaving 16 bases between them.